These T cell receptor beta chains were read from a single sample in a study of blood T cell repertoires in COVID-19. Here immunoSEQ multiplex PCR was the method, and the copy in TCRdb shows in-frame clones only, minus some. The repertoire has some 150,000 clones, 84% of them found once; the top ten carry around 2.1%. What was sequenced was peripheral blood. The receptors derive from a man aged 65-85 years with acute or convalescent COVID-19. Both conserved end residues are trimmed from each CDR3. Where a row states a size, it is once, few, many or the class of an expanded clone; other rows omit it.

V: TRBV9
size: .
CDR3: ASSAGTGTEHTEAF

V: TRBV6-1
size: .
CDR3: ASSENYSYNEQF

V: TRBV6-5
size: .
CDR3: ASTEVNSGNTIY

V: TRBV12-1
size: .
CDR3: ASSFVDEAAF

V: TRBV30
size: .
CDR3: AWSWTVDTQY

V: TRBV6-1
size: once
CDR3: ASSEALFGEREQY

V: TRBV7-8
size: few
CDR3: ASSLESTGNEKLF

V: TRBV18
size: .
CDR3: ASIQEGANYGYT

V: TRBV4-1
size: .
CDR3: ASSYMEGGVAGANVLT

V: TRBV9
size: .
CDR3: ASSVADRVDQPQH

V: TRBV15
size: .
CDR3: ATSVNPRANYGYT

V: TRBV7-9
size: .
CDR3: ASSAYFDRGGYT

V: TRBV18
size: .
CDR3: ASSPGPYALDYGYT

V: TRBV2
size: .
CDR3: ASSEASPNYGYT

V: TRBV7-9
size: .
CDR3: ASSLARTSGQNEQF

V: TRBV19
size: .
CDR3: ASSRLDSNSPLH

V: TRBV6-5
size: once
CDR3: ASSYIGVGNTEAF

V: TRBV4-1
size: many
CDR3: ASSSPLRGTEAF

V: TRBV25-1
size: .
CDR3: ASSGSGGTLNEKLF

V: TRBV10-3
size: .
CDR3: AISPGGGSGEKLF

V: TRBV7-9
size: .
CDR3: ASSPGGARFSEKLF

V: TRBV6-4
size: .
CDR3: ASSAEQGRTQY

V: TRBV9
size: .
CDR3: ASSPRQGSGNTIY

V: TRBV18
size: .
CDR3: ASSPGGGANSPLH

V: TRBV28
size: once
CDR3: ASQRAVGSNQPQH

V: TRBV19
size: once
CDR3: ASRGAGDSPLH

V: TRBV5-6
size: once
CDR3: ASSPEERQALLPEAF

V: TRBV25-1
size: .
CDR3: ASSDPGLSSGGEQY

V: TRBV6-1
size: .
CDR3: ASSESTGRGGNTIY

V: TRBV7-3
size: .
CDR3: ASSQRGPSGDEQF

V: TRBV5-4
size: .
CDR3: ASSRTSGKIYEQY

V: TRBV19
size: .
CDR3: ASSPREGKAF

V: TRBV5-1
size: .
CDR3: ASSQGQADEKLF

V: TRBV5-1
size: .
CDR3: ASSLENSPLH

V: TRBV7-2
size: .
CDR3: ASSPQTGGQRTEAF

V: TRBV10-1
size: .
CDR3: ASSEGQPGDIQY

V: TRBV19
size: .
CDR3: ASSLSSGAAYEQY

V: TRBV7-9
size: .
CDR3: ASSLRTGAANYGYT

V: TRBV5-1
size: .
CDR3: ASSLAGQLSHEQY

V: TRBV11-2
size: .
CDR3: ASSFGQGNTEAF

V: TRBV6-5
size: few
CDR3: ASEGSYEQY

V: TRBV7-2
size: .
CDR3: ASSLGQGRQLAKNIQY

V: TRBV27
size: .
CDR3: ASSPLRGNQPQH

V: TRBV19
size: .
CDR3: ASSIQVGPATPI

V: TRBV3-1/TRBV3-2
size: .
CDR3: ASSPRWGETQH

V: TRBV29-1
size: once
CDR3: SVGGREHTEAF

V: TRBV7-9
size: .
CDR3: ASSRAQGRLAF